These 19 T cell receptor beta chains were all obtained from the same sample, sequenced in a study of T cells in Graves' hyperthyroidism and ophthalmopathy (dated by TCRdb to about 2019). The library came from multiplex PCR. This sample was sequenced with an Illumina HiSeq 2000. TCR beta CDR3 regions were amplified from RNA transcripts. For the first round of RT-PCR on the TCR CDR3, the HTBI primer set was used together with the Qiagen OneStep RT-PCR kit. TCRdb reworked the public reads: Q25 trimming with fastp, MiXCR clone assembly, productive beta chains retained. Duplicate CDR3 protein sequences are folded into a single record with the most common DNA and genes. The sample yields 370,000 or so distinct CDR3 sequences; about 13% were counted once. The ten largest clonotypes hold 20% of the sample. Sequenced sample: blood. The receptors here all came from a young man with Graves' hyperthyroidism that later progressed to Graves' ophthalmopathy.

There are a few counts of this clonotype. The CDR3 DNA reads as TGTGCCAGCAGCCTCAGAAGAGGGGGGTCGGATACGCAGTATTTT. It is translated as CASSLRRGGSDTQYF. This sequence joins TRBV3-1 and TRBJ2-3; either TRBD1 or TRBD2 may fit D (6 bases each). With 4 bases removed from V and 6 bases from J, the gap between germline ends came to 17 bases. The CDR3 runs 15 residues. CDR1 and CDR2 from the germline V gene are LGHDT and YNNKEL (reference sequence).

The rearrangement uses TRBV4-1 and TRBJ2-2, with 13 bases that match TRBD2. CDR1 is MGHRA, CDR2 YSYEKL, per germline. J lost 1 base, V lost 2 bases, and 7 bases had no gene match. This CDR3 is 19 amino acids long. The CDR3 DNA reads as TGCGCCAGCAGCCAAACCGGGACTAGCGGGGTCGGGAACACCGGGGAGCTGTTTTTT. Protein product: CASSQTGTSGVGNTGELFF.

There are a few counts of this clonotype. The chain carries TRBV12-3 or TRBV12-4 and TRBJ1-2, with no clear D. This CDR3 spans 14 amino acids. V was pared by 8 bases and J by 8 bases, with 21 bases between. The DNA of the CDR3 is TGTGCCAGCGCTAAACAGAGTGAGACGGGGGGCTACACCTTC. This codes for CASAKQSETGGYTF.

This clonotype was counted only a few times. J is TRBJ2-3 and V is TRBV5-1, with D maybe TRBD2 (6 bases). The CDR3 has 15 residues. Trimming pared 0 bases from V and 3 bases from J, leaving 11 bases between. Germline V CDR1 and CDR2: SGHRS, YFSETQ. CDR3 sequence (DNA): TGCGCCAGCAGCTTGGATCACGGGAGAACAGATACGCAGTATTTT. Translating gives CASSLDHGRTDTQYF.

This clonotype was seen ten or more times. The CDR3 DNA sequence: TGTGCCAGCAGTGAGGGGACCGGGGAGCTGTTTTTT. Amino acid sequence: CASSEGTGELFF. The rearrangement uses TRBV27 and TRBJ2-2, with D tentatively TRBD1 or TRBD2 (5 bases each). The germline V gene encodes CDR1 MNHEY and CDR2 SMNVEV (reference sequence). V lost 5 bases to trimming and J lost 5 bases, with 6 bases between them. There are 12 residues in the CDR3.

J is TRBJ2-1 and V is TRBV11-2, with a tentative D call TRBD2 (7 bases). V lost 2 bases and J 7 bases, leaving 15 bases between the germline ends. CDR1 SGHAT and CDR2 FQNNGV come from the germline V gene. The CDR3 has 15 residues. The CDR3 sequence is CASSLWGGARNEQFF. CDR3 bases: TGTGCCAGCAGCTTATGGGGGGGGGCCAGAAATGAGCAGTTCTTC.

The chain joins TRBV6-6 to TRBJ2-5; D is perhaps TRBD2 (6 bases). The V end lost 2 bases, the J end lost 1 base, and 11 bases lay between the germline ends. Germline loops: CDR1 MNHNY, CDR2 SVGAGI (reference sequence). CDR3 length equals 15 residues. This chain's CDR3 is CASSYHGGSQETQYF. In DNA form, the CDR3 reads TGTGCCAGCAGTTACCACGGGGGATCCCAAGAGACCCAGTACTTC.

This clonotype has more than one count but fewer than ten. The V call is TRBV20-1, the J call TRBJ2-3; 8 positions agree with TRBD2. The germline V gene has CDR1 DFQATT and CDR2 SNEGSKA (reference sequence). Germline trimming cut 5 bases from V and 2 bases from J; bases unmatched to any gene: 6. This CDR3 is built from 14 residues. The CDR3 sequence is CSASRGAATDTQYF. The CDR3 coding sequence is TGCAGTGCTTCGCGGGGGGCGGCCACAGATACGCAGTATTTT.

This clonotype was recorded many times. V and J are TRBV5-5 and TRBJ2-7, with TRBD2 as a possible D gene (6 bases). Looked up from germline, CDR1 is SGHKS and CDR2 is YYEKEE (reference sequence). The CDR3 length is 14 residues. V shed 3 bases and J shed 2 bases, with 12 bases lying between them. The CDR3 bases are TGTGCCAGCAGCTGGGGGGACGGACCCTACGAGCAGTACTTC. Translation: CASSWGDGPYEQYF.

Many counts were recorded for this clonotype. The chain carries TRBV25-1 and TRBJ2-3; TRBD2 matches 7 bases. The CDR3 totals 16 residues. Germline V CDR1 and CDR2: MGHDK, SYGVNS. The trim removed 2 bases at V and 3 bases at J, leaving 8 bases unmatched. The CDR3 nucleotides read TGTGCCAGCAGTGAACGCGGGAGATCAAGAACAGATACGCAGTATTTT. This translates into CASSERGRSRTDTQYF.

This clonotype was observed at least ten times. This chain uses TRBV11-2 with TRBJ2-7; TRBD2 matches at 9 bases. Per the germline V gene, CDR1 is SGHAT and CDR2 is FQNNGV. V was clipped by 1 base and J by 2 bases; unmatched bases: 3. The CDR3 is 15 residues long. The CDR3 DNA follows: TGTGCCAGCAGCTTAGCGGCGGGGGGGGCCTACGAGCAGTACTTC. It encodes CASSLAAGGAYEQYF.

The V and J genes are TRBV28 and TRBJ2-5; D is unresolved. The V end was cut by 1 base, the J end by 2 bases, with 14 bases between. The germline gives CDR1 MDHEN, CDR2 SYDVKM. CDR3 length equals 16 residues. CDR3 sequence (DNA): TGTGCCAGCAGTTTATTGGCCACCACCGGTCAAGAGACCCAGTACTTC. Protein: CASSLLATTGQETQYF. The variable domain in full, completed from reference TRBV28 and TRBJ2-5, reads DVKVTQSSRYLVKRTGEKVFLECVQDMDHENMFWYRQDPGLGLRLIYFSYDVKMKEKGDIPEGYSVSREKKERFSLILESASTNQTSMYLCASSLLATTGQETQYFGPGTRLLVL.

As to this clonotype: This may be a read error: a much more frequent sequence differs by one nucleotide. For the CDR3, the DNA is TGTGCCTGGAGTGTAAGGAACGGACAGGGGGCGTTCACCGGGGGGCTGTTTTTT. Its translation: CAWSVRNGQGAFTGGLFF. The rearrangement joins TRBV30 to TRBJ2-2; 11 bases are a match to TRBD1. This CDR3 comprises 18 residues. CDR1 is GTSNPN and CDR2 is SVGIG in the germline V gene (reference sequence).

This clonotype was detected many times. The chain joins TRBV6-1 to TRBJ2-2; 8 nucleotides line up with TRBD1. Germline-derived CDR1 and CDR2 are MNHNS and SASEGT. The CDR3 totals 16 residues. After removal of 6 bases from V and 7 bases from J, the junction contained 13 bases not matched to a gene. The CDR3: CASRQRQGAVVGELFF. DNA for the CDR3: TGTGCCAGCAGGCAACGGCAGGGGGCGGTCGTCGGGGAGCTGTTTTTT.

V is TRBV4-2 and J is TRBJ2-1; 9 positions agree with TRBD1. Germline CDR1 reads LGHNA; CDR2 reads YNFKEQ. V shed 0 bases, J shed 2 bases, and the junction held 5 bases outside the gene matches. There are 17 residues in the CDR3. The CDR3 region has the DNA TGTGCCAGCAGCCAAGATGGGACAGGGAGCCCCTACAATGAGCAGTTCTTC. It encodes CASSQDGTGSPYNEQFF.

This clonotype came up many times. The chain combines TRBV12-3 or TRBV12-4 with TRBJ2-1, with D uncertain. V lost 6 bases and J 6 bases, leaving 6 bases between the germline ends. The CDR3 extends over 11 amino acids. This CDR3 is CASSFGNEQFF. In nucleotides, the CDR3 is TGTGCCAGCAGCTTTGGCAATGAGCAGTTCTTC.

V gene TRBV5-4 combines with J gene TRBJ2-4; the match to TRBD1 covers 8 bases. The CDR3 consists of 14 residues. Germline values: CDR1 SGHNT, CDR2 YYREEE (reference sequence). V dropped 1 base and J dropped 11; count of bases not matched to a gene: 8. The DNA of the CDR3 is TGTGCCAGCAGCTTGCAGGGGGCAGATATCCTTCAGTACTTC. This encodes CASSLQGADILQYF.

This clonotype was picked up many times. The chain links TRBV6-1 to TRBJ1-2, with D perhaps TRBD1 (6 bases). Germline-derived CDR1 and CDR2 are MNHNS and SASEGT. Trimming removed 5 bases from V and 7 bases from J, with 17 bases in between. The length of the CDR3 is 14 residues. CDR3 in DNA: TGTGCCAGCAGTTACCGGGACACGTCCGGTGGCTACACCTTC. Residues: CASSYRDTSGGYTF.

The chain uses TRBV4-1 and TRBJ2-7; D is unclear. V was cut by 0 bases and J by 7 bases, with 10 bases left in between. The CDR3 runs 13 residues. CDR1 and CDR2 from the germline V gene are MGHRA and YSYEKL. CDR3 residues: CASSQDLVQEQYF. In nucleotides, the CDR3 is TGCGCCAGCAGCCAAGATCTTGTTCAGGAGCAGTACTTC.